This T cell receptor (beta chain) was profiled in a study of cytotoxic CD8 clonotypes in ibrutinib-treated CLL. In the study overall: When averaged across all of the samples, the counts came to approximately 250,000 productive templates and tens of thousands of productive rearrangements.

Points on this clone: Its target is not known.

The repertoire was sequenced with immunoSEQ multiplex PCR; TCRdb's copy has only in-frame clones and lacks some. The table lists hundreds of thousands of clones, roughly 70% of them singletons, with roughly 14% in the top ten. Overall study findings and caveats: In sustained-remission versus progressing patients, sampling times differed.

The origin of this receptor is a human donor with chronic lymphocytic leukemia. The material was PBMCs, obtained after 24 months of ibrutinib treatment.

The CDR3 here is CASSSFRGGYEQYF. The CDR3 DNA follows: TGTGCCAGCAGCTCGTTCCGGGGCGGGTACGAGCAGTACTTC. The chain recombines TRBV28 with TRBJ2-7; D assignment may be TRBD1 or TRBD2 (5 bases each). V was clipped by 6 bases and J by 4 bases, with 16 bases between them. CDR3 length equals 14 residues. Germline CDR1 reads MDHEN; CDR2 reads SYDVKM.